This TCR beta chain was recorded in a study of T cell clonality in common variable immunodeficiency. Findings and limits, study-wide: CVID subjects had higher TCRbeta clonality than healthy controls, most marked in about a third. In common variable immunodeficiency, TCR beta chains reportedly carried fewer deletions and N-nucleotide insertions.

This clone is medium-sized (0.01 to 0.1%) by share. Its antigen is not known. The read stops 3 residues short of the end of the CDR3; the missing end is completed from the germline J gene. Generated by immunoSEQ multiplex PCR, the TCRdb table keeps only in-frame clones and is missing some. This record lists roughly 9,000 clones, none seen once only, and the top ten clones contain roughly 4.3%. The ends lost 5 bases at V and 5 bases at J; junction bases unmatched: 8. The germline V gene has CDR1 WNHNN and CDR2 SYGVQD (reference sequence). This CDR3 is built from 15 residues. This rearrangement joins TRBV10-1 to TRBJ2-5, with 10 bases fitting TRBD2. The clonotype comes from a human donor with common variable immunodeficiency. Sequences were obtained from peripheral blood mononuclear cells. CDR3 bases read: TGCGCCAGCAGTCCCCAGCGGGGGGGGATGGAGACC. It encodes CASSPQRGGMET. The full CDR3 protein is CASSPQRGGMETQYF.